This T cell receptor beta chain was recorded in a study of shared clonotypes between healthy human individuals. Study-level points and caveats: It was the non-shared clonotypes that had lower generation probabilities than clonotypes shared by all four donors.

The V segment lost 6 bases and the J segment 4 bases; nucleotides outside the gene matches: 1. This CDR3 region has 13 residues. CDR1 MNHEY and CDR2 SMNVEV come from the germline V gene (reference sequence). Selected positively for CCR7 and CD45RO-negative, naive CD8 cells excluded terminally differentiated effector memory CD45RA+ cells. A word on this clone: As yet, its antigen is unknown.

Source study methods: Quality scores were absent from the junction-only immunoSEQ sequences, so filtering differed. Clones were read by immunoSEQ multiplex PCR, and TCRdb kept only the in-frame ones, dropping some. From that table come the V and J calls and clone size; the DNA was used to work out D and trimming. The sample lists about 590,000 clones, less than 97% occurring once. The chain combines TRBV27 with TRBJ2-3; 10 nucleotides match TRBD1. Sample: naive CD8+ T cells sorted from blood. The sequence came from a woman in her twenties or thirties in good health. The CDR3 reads CASRGQGSDTQYF. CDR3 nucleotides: TGTGCCAGCAGGGGACAGGGGTCAGATACGCAGTATTTT.